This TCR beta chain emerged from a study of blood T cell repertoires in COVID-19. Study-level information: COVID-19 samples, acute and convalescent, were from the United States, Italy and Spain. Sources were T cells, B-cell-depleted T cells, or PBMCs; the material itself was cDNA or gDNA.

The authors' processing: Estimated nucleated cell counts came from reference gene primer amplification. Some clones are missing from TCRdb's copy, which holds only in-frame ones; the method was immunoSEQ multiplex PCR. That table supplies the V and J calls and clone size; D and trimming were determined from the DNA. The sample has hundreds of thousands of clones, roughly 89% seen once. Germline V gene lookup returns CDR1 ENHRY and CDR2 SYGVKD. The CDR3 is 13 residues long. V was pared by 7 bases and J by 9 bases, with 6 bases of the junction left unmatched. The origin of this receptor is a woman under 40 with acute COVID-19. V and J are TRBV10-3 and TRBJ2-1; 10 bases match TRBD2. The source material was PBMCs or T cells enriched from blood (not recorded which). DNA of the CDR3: TGTGCCATCACCCCTAGCGGGGGAGTTGAGCAGTTCTTC. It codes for CAITPSGGVEQFF.